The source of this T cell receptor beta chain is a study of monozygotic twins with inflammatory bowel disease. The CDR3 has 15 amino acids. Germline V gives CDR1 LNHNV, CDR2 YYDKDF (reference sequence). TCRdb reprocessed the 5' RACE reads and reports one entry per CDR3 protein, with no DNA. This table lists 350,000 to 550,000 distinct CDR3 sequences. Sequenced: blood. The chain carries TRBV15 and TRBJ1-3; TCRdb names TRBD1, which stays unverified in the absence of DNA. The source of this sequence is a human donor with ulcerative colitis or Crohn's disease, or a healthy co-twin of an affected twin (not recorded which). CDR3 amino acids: CATSRATGSGNTIYF.